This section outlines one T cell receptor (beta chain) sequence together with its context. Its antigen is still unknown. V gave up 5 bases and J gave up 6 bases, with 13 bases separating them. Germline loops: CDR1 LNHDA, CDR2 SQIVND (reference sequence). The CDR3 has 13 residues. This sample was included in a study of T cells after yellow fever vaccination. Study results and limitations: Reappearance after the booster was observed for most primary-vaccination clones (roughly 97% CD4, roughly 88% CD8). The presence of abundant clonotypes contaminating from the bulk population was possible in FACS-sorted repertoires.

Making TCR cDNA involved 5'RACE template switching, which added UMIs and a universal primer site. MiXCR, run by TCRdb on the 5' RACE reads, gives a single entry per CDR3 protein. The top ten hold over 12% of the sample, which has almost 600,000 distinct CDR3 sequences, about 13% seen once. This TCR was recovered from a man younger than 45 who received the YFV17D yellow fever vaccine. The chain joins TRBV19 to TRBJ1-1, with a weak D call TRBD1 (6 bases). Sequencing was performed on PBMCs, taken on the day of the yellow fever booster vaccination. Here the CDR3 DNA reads TGTGCCAGTAGTTACGTGGGGGCCCCTGAAGCTTTCTTT. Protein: CASSYVGAPEAFF.